These T cell receptor beta chains were read from a single sample in a study of T-cell memory formation after mild COVID-19. TCRdb ran MiXCR on the 5' RACE reads and lists one entry per CDR3 protein. The sample yields nearly 250,000 distinct CDR3 sequences, 15% seen once. Input material: PBMCs or a T cell subset sorted from them (not recorded which). All receptors derive from an adult woman who had mild COVID-19 (a few samples of this study predate the infection). Cell type and time point are not known. Both conserved end residues are part of each CDR3. A D gene is named only where the DNA matches it firmly. Clone size is shown for a subset of rows, as once, few, many or a class of expanded clone.

CDR3 protein	CDR3 DNA	V gene	clone size	D gene	J gene
CASSLVGQLTAFF	TGCGCCAGCAGCTTGGTAGGGCAGTTGACAGCTTTCTTT	TRBV5-1	many	-	TRBJ1-1
CAAQTGGAGAEAFF	TGTGCCGCCCAGACAGGGGGCGCGGGCGCTGAAGCTTTCTTT	TRBV10-3	-	TRBD1	TRBJ1-1
CSARGPESTGELFF	TGCAGTGCTAGAGGCCCGGAAAGCACCGGGGAGCTGTTTTTT	TRBV20-1	-	-	TRBJ2-2
CASIRTGVGYGYTF	TGTGCCAGCATCAGGACAGGGGTTGGCTATGGCTACACCTTC	TRBV6-2/TRBV6-3	-	TRBD1	TRBJ1-2
CASSSLGFSGNTIYF	TGCGCCAGCAGCTCGTTGGGGTTTTCTGGAAACACCATATATTTT	TRBV5-1	-	-	TRBJ1-3
CASSYYAGSYEQYF	TGTGCCAGCAGTTACTACGCGGGCTCCTACGAGCAGTACTTC	TRBV6-2/TRBV6-3	-	-	TRBJ2-7
CASSLIVHEQYF	TGTGCCAGCAGCTTGATCGTCCACGAGCAGTACTTC	TRBV5-6	few	-	TRBJ2-7
CASLALTGKPGELFF	TGTGCCAGCCTAGCCCTCACGGGGAAACCCGGGGAGCTGTTTTTT	TRBV5-5	many	-	TRBJ2-2
CASSWRTGAYNEQFF	TGCGCCAGCAGCTGGCGGACAGGGGCCTACAATGAGCAGTTCTTC	TRBV5-1	few	TRBD1	TRBJ2-1
CASSQDQGNQPQHF	TGTGCCAGCAGCCAAGATCAGGGAAATCAGCCCCAGCATTTT	TRBV4-2	few	-	TRBJ1-5
CASSYSAGQGSGNTIYF	TGTGCCAGCAGTTACTCGGCGGGACAGGGGTCAGGAAACACCATATATTTT	TRBV6-5	-	TRBD1	TRBJ1-3
CASSYSRAYLGGLYGYTF	TGTGCCAGCAGTTACTCGAGGGCCTACCTAGGGGGCCTTTATGGCTACACCTTC	TRBV6-5	-	TRBD1	TRBJ1-2
CASTTQGAGSYNEQFF	TGTGCCAGCACCACACAGGGGGCGGGCTCCTACAATGAGCAGTTCTTC	TRBV28	-	TRBD1	TRBJ2-1
CASRILQGTEAFF	TGTGCCAGTAGAATCTTACAGGGAACTGAAGCTTTCTTT	TRBV19	-	-	TRBJ1-1
CSASLFGRAGNEQYF	TGCAGTGCTAGTTTATTCGGGAGGGCCGGTAACGAGCAGTACTTC	TRBV20-1	few	TRBD2	TRBJ2-7
CASSLGGARDYYNTGELFF	TGTGCCAGCAGCTTAGGGGGGGCCCGGGATTACTATAACACCGGGGAGCTGTTTTTT	TRBV11-3	-	-	TRBJ2-2
CASRSPRQGNDEQYF	TGTGCCAGCAGGTCCCCTAGGCAGGGGAACGACGAGCAGTACTTC	TRBV6-2/TRBV6-3	few	-	TRBJ2-7
CASSLFPSASGTAKNIQYF	TGTGCCAGCAGCTTATTTCCCTCCGCAAGCGGGACGGCCAAAAACATTCAGTACTTC	TRBV7-2	few	TRBD2	TRBJ2-4
CASSWQGNTQYF	TGCGCCAGCAGCTGGCAGGGGAATACGCAGTATTTT	TRBV5-1	many	-	TRBJ2-3
CASSLGQEIYGYTF	TGCGCCAGCAGCTTGGGACAGGAGATTTATGGCTACACCTTC	TRBV5-1	-	-	TRBJ1-2
CDSSLAAGRGYGYTF	TGTGACAGCAGCTTAGCCGCAGGGCGCGGCTATGGCTACACCTTC	TRBV7-8	-	-	TRBJ1-2
CASSLRDRDYEQYF	TGTGCCAGCAGCTTAAGGGACAGGGACTACGAGCAGTACTTC	TRBV7-9	-	TRBD1	TRBJ2-7
CASSARPMGTQYF	TGTGCCAGCAGCGCTAGACCGATGGGGACCCAGTACTTC	TRBV7-2	few	-	TRBJ2-5
CATGRRNEQFF	TGTGCCACAGGGAGGCGCAATGAGCAGTTCTTC	TRBV24-1	-	-	TRBJ2-1
CASSFGPSVQTQYF	TGTGCCAGCAGTTTCGGACCGTCCGTCCAGACCCAGTACTTC	TRBV12-3/TRBV12-4	many	-	TRBJ2-5
CASSYSRSGGQPQHF	TGTGCCAGCAGTTACTCGAGATCGGGTGGTCAGCCCCAGCATTTT	TRBV6-5	-	-	TRBJ1-5
CATSGHRDRARQETQYF	TGTGCCACCAGTGGACACCGGGACAGGGCCCGCCAAGAGACCCAGTACTTC	TRBV24-1	few	TRBD1	TRBJ2-5
CASSQVHNSPLHF	TGTGCCAGCAGCCAAGTACACAATTCACCCCTCCACTTT	TRBV3-1	few	-	TRBJ1-6
CSVGTGLTYGYTF	TGCAGCGTTGGGACAGGATTAACCTATGGCTACACCTTC	TRBV29-1	few	TRBD1	TRBJ1-2
CASRLAESTDTQYF	TGCGCCAGCAGGTTAGCGGAGAGCACAGATACGCAGTATTTT	TRBV5-1	few	-	TRBJ2-3
CASGRPLHEQYF	TGTGCCAGCGGCAGGCCGCTCCACGAGCAGTACTTC	TRBV5-6	-	-	TRBJ2-7
CATSDPGTGFDEQYF	TGTGCCACCAGTGACCCCGGGACAGGGTTCGACGAGCAGTACTTC	TRBV24-1	few	TRBD1	TRBJ2-7
CAWSARDTDTQYF	TGTGCCTGGAGTGCCCGGGACACAGATACGCAGTATTTT	TRBV30	-	-	TRBJ2-3
CASSSALGAGGPDEQFF	TGTGCCAGCAGCTCGGCCTTGGGGGCGGGGGGGCCGGATGAGCAGTTCTTC	TRBV5-6	few	TRBD2	TRBJ2-1
CAMRFMNTEAFF	TGTGCCATGCGGTTTATGAACACTGAAGCTTTCTTT	TRBV3-1	-	-	TRBJ1-1
CASSLSPGIGNTEAFF	TGTGCCAGCAGCTTATCACCGGGGATAGGGAACACTGAAGCTTTCTTT	TRBV11-2	-	-	TRBJ1-1
CASSPIQGGKYTEAFF	TGTGCCAGCAGTCCAATTCAGGGGGGGAAGTACACTGAAGCTTTCTTT	TRBV12-3/TRBV12-4	few	TRBD1	TRBJ1-1
CASSYSTGDLYGYTF	TGTGCCAGCAGTTACTCTACAGGGGATCTCTATGGCTACACCTTC	TRBV6-2/TRBV6-3	few	TRBD1	TRBJ1-2
CASSEASGDTEAFF	TGTGCCAGCAGTGAAGCGTCAGGTGACACTGAAGCTTTCTTT	TRBV6-1	-	-	TRBJ1-1
CASSGQGLNTGELFF	TGTGCCAGCAGCGGACAGGGGCTCAACACCGGGGAGCTGTTTTTT	TRBV6-1	few	TRBD1	TRBJ2-2
CASSRGGPSNQPQHF	TGTGCCAGCAGCAGAGGGGGGCCTAGCAATCAGCCCCAGCATTTT	TRBV7-9	many	-	TRBJ1-5